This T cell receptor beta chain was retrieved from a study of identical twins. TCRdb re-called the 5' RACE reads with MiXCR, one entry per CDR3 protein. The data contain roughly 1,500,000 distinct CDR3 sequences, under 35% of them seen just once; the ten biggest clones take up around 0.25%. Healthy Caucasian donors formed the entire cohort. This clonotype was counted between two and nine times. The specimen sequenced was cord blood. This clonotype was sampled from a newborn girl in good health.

CDR3 nucleotide sequence: TGTGCCAGCAGTTTATCTACAGGGAGAGTCTATGGCTACACCTTC. Residues: CASSLSTGRVYGYTF. The chain links TRBV12-3 or TRBV12-4 to TRBJ1-2; TRBD1 might be the D (6 bases). The V end was cut by 2 bases, the J end by 4 bases, with 14 bases between. This CDR3 has 15 residues.